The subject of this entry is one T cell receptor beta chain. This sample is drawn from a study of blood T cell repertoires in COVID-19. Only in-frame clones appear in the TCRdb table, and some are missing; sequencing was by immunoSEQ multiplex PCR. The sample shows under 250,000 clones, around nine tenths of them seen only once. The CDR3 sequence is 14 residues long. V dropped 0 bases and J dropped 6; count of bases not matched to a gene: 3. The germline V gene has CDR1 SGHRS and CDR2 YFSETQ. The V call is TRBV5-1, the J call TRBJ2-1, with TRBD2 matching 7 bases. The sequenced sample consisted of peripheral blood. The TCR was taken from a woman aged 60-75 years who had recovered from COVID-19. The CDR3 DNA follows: TGCGCCAGCAGCTTGGGCGGGGGTATCAATGAGCAGTTCTTC. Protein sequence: CASSLGGGINEQFF.